Presented here are 18 T cell receptor beta chains from one specimen sequenced in a study of shared clonotypes between healthy human individuals. Terminally differentiated effector memory CD45RA+ cells were left out of the naive CD8 fraction, which was CD45RO-negative and positively selected for CCR7. Sequencing was performed with immunoSEQ multiplex PCR; in TCRdb, only in-frame clones are kept and a portion is missing. The sample records over 750,000 clones, 90% to 98% being singletons. The specimen sequenced was naive CD8+ T cells sorted from blood. Receptors were obtained from a man aged 25 to 45 in good health.

This clone was recorded once. The chain joins TRBV6-5 to TRBJ2-7; 8 bases agree with TRBD1. This CDR3 is 15 amino acids long. V dropped 5 bases and J dropped 5; count of bases not matched to a gene: 11. CDR1 MNHEY and CDR2 SVGAGI come from the germline V gene. As DNA, the CDR3 is TGTGCCAGCAGTCGGCCCCAGCAGGGGGCGAACGAGCAGTACTTC. Protein product: CASSRPQQGANEQYF.

This rearrangement joins TRBV21-1 to TRBJ2-7; no DNA check was done on the table's D call, TRBD1. TRBV21-1 is noted as a pseudogene. CDR3 length: 16 residues. CDR3 sequence reads: CASSKALVKGCNEQYF. As DNA, the CDR3 is TGTGCCAGCAGCAAAGCGCTCGTGAAGGGGTGCAACGAGCAGTACTTC.

The chain joins TRBV15 to TRBJ1-5, with D possibly being TRBD1 (6 bases). CDR1 LNHNV and CDR2 YYDKDF come from the germline V gene (reference sequence). Trimming left V 4 bases short and J 3 bases short, with 16 bases between. The CDR3 is 16 residues long. CDR3 coding DNA: TGTGCCACCAGCAAAGGGAGGACAGAATTCAATCAGCCCCAGCATTTT. Translating gives CATSKGRTEFNQPQHF.

This clone occurred once. The chain carries TRBV7-8 and TRBJ2-3, with 9 nucleotides matching TRBD2. The CDR3 sequence is 16 residues long. Losses at the gene ends were 5 bases for V and 0 bases for J; bases not matched to a gene: 6. Germline V lookup: CDR1 SGHVS, CDR2 FQNEAQ. The CDR3 nucleotides read TGTGCCAGCAGCGCCCGGACTAGCGACAGCACAGATACGCAGTATTTT. Amino acids: CASSARTSDSTDTQYF.

The rearrangement uses TRBV7-9 and TRBJ1-5; D call uncertain. The germline gives CDR1 SEHNR, CDR2 FQNEAQ (reference sequence). The CDR3 contains 14 residues. V shed 9 bases and J shed 2 bases, with 14 bases lying between them. CDR3 bases: TGTGCCAGTTCCCGGGGTAGCGGCAATCAGCCCCAGCATTTT. Encoded protein: CASSRGSGNQPQHF. The full variable domain, completed using reference TRBV7-9 and TRBJ1-5, is DTGVSQNPRHKITKRGQNVTFRCDPISEHNRLYWYRQTLGQGPEFLTYFQNEAQLEKSRLLSDRFSAERPKGSFSTLEIQRTEQGDSAMYLCASSRGSGNQPQHFGDGTRLSIL.

The chain uses TRBV29-1 and TRBJ1-2; tentatively, D is TRBD1 (5 bases). The CDR3 is 12 amino acids. CDR1 SQVTM and CDR2 ANQGSEA come from the germline V gene. V lost 4 bases and J 6 bases, leaving 12 bases between the germline ends. CDR3 region: CSVATTAHGYTF. CDR3 nucleotides: TGCAGCGTTGCTACGACAGCCCATGGCTACACCTTC.

The chain couples TRBV15 to TRBJ1-1; D is perhaps TRBD1 (5 bases). This CDR3 contains 14 residues. The germline CDR1 and CDR2 sequences are LNHNV and YYDKDF (reference sequence). V lost 4 bases and J 4 bases, leaving 13 bases between the germline ends. This chain's CDR3 is CATSTRVTGTEAFF. Written as DNA, the CDR3 is TGTGCCACCAGCACCAGGGTTACAGGCACTGAAGCTTTCTTT.

The gene calls are TRBV14 and TRBJ2-7; TRBD1 matches at 9 bases. The CDR3 runs to 15 residues. V lost 1 base, J lost 4 bases, and 5 bases stayed unmatched. In germline, CDR1 is SGHDN, CDR2 FVKESK. CDR3 nucleotide sequence: TGTGCCAGCAGCCAAGGGACAGGGGATTGGTACGAGCAGTACTTC. Protein: CASSQGTGDWYEQYF.

The rearrangement uses TRBV2 and TRBJ2-7, with D uncertain. Germline V gene lookup returns CDR1 SNHLY and CDR2 FYNNEI. Trimming pared 5 bases from V and 3 bases from J, leaving 5 bases between. The CDR3 is 11 residues long. The CDR3 nucleotides are TGTGCCAGCAGTACTAACTACGAGCAGTACTTC. Translated: CASSTNYEQYF.

This chain connects TRBV6-7 to TRBJ2-5, with 8 nucleotides matching TRBD2. TRBV6-7 is flagged as an ORF with uncertain function. This CDR3 contains 10 residues. V shed 4 bases, J shed 13 bases, and the junction held 2 bases outside the gene matches. The CDR3 nucleotides read TGTGCCAGCAGTTCCCGGGGGGGGTACTTC. Translation gives CASSSRGGYF.

The CDR3 DNA reads as TGTGCCAGCAGTTTCGCAGGGTTCTCCTACGAGCAGTACTTC. Its protein product is CASSFAGFSYEQYF. V and J are TRBV27 and TRBJ2-7, with D perhaps matching TRBD1 (5 bases). From germline, CDR1 is MNHEY and CDR2 SMNVEV (reference sequence). Trimming shortened V by 3 bases and J by 0 bases, and 9 bases separated the two germline ends. The CDR3 is 14 residues long.

This clone is a singleton in its sample. V gene TRBV7-8 combines with J gene TRBJ2-7; TRBD1 or TRBD2 may be the D gene (5 bases each). Germline CDR1 reads SGHVS; CDR2 reads FQNEAQ. The CDR3 has 16 amino acids. V was shortened by 2 bases and J by 0 bases, with 14 bases between the two germline ends. The CDR3 sequence is CASSLLASQGSYEQYF. In DNA form, the CDR3 reads TGTGCCAGCAGCTTACTAGCCAGCCAGGGCTCCTACGAGCAGTACTTC.

Points on this clone: This specimen includes other DNA sequences encoding the same CDR3. The chain couples TRBV27 to TRBJ2-7; D gene unclear. There are 14 residues in the CDR3. Per germline, CDR1 MNHEY and CDR2 SMNVEV (reference sequence). Trimming removed 5 bases at V and 0 bases at J, with 11 bases between. DNA of the CDR3: TGTGCCAGCAGTCTAGACCCGGTCTCCTACGAGCAGTACTTC. Translating gives CASSLDPVSYEQYF.

V gene TRBV29-1 combines with J gene TRBJ2-5, with a tentative D call TRBD2 (5 bases). V lost 1 base to trimming and J lost 3 bases, with 6 bases between them. The CDR3 totals 12 residues. CDR1 is SQVTM, CDR2 ANQGSEA, per germline. The CDR3 is CSVEAEEETQYF. CDR3 bases: TGCAGCGTTGAAGCGGAGGAAGAGACCCAGTACTTC.

This sequence joins TRBV4-2 and TRBJ2-1; D is uncertain. There are 14 residues in the CDR3. Germline V gives CDR1 LGHNA, CDR2 YNFKEQ. With 2 bases removed from V and 2 bases from J, the gap between germline ends came to 7 bases. CDR3 DNA: TGTGCCAGCAGCCAACTGAGCGCCTACAATGAGCAGTTCTTC. This encodes CASSQLSAYNEQFF.

The chain uses TRBV25-1 and TRBJ2-7; tentatively, D is TRBD2 (7 bases). V was pared by 6 bases and J by 6 bases, with 9 bases between. Germline V gives CDR1 MGHDK, CDR2 SYGVNS. The CDR3 has 11 amino acids. The CDR3 loop reads CASSRGAEQYF. The CDR3 coding sequence is TGTGCCAGCAGCCGGGGGGCCGAGCAGTACTTC.

The rearrangement joins TRBV4-3 to TRBJ2-6; D is ambiguous. The CDR3 totals 14 residues. The V and J ends lost 0 bases and 6 bases respectively, with 6 bases between them. CDR1 is LGHNA, CDR2 YSLEER, per germline. CDR3 sequence (DNA): TGCGCCAGCAGCCAAGATATAGCGGCCAACGTCCTGACTTTC. This codes for CASSQDIAANVLTF.

This CDR3 reads CASSLGGTTQYF. The CDR3 DNA reads as TGTGCCAGCAGCTTAGGGGGGACTACCCAGTACTTC. The chain couples TRBV7-2 to TRBJ2-5; tentatively, D is TRBD2 (6 bases). The V gene's germline CDR1 is SGHTA and CDR2 FQGNSA. V was trimmed by 1 base and J by 8 bases, leaving 8 bases between them. The CDR3 has 12 amino acids.